This entry is about one T cell receptor beta chain. V trimming: 4 bases; J trimming: 4 bases; junction bases outside the gene matches: 4. Germline V gene data show CDR1 as LNHDA and CDR2 as SQIVND (reference sequence). The CDR3 is 14 residues long. This specimen belongs to a study of blood T cell repertoires in COVID-19. In the authors' workflow: Amplification from reference gene primers served as the basis for estimated nucleated cell counts. Libraries were prepared by immunoSEQ multiplex PCR; TCRdb keeps only in-frame clonotypes and omits some of them. From that table come the V and J calls and clone size; the DNA was used to work out D and trimming. The table lists roughly 150,000 clones, more than 65% of them singletons.

Specimen: peripheral blood. The chain recombines TRBV19 with TRBJ1-1; 9 bases align to TRBD1. This receptor was identified in an elderly woman with acute or convalescent COVID-19. The CDR3 sequence: CASSTDRGGTEAFF. CDR3 bases: TGTGCCAGTAGTACGGACAGGGGAGGCACTGAAGCTTTCTTT.